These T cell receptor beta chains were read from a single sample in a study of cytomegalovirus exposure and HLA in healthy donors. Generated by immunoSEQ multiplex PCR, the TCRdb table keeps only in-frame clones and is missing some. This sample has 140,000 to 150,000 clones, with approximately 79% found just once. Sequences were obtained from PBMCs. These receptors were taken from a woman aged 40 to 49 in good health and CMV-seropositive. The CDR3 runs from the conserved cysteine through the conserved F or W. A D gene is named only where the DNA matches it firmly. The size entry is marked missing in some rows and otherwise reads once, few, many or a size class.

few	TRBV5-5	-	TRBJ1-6	TGTGCCAGCAGCTTGGTGGGGGGACCCTCTAATTCACCCCTCCACTTT	CASSLVGGPSNSPLHF
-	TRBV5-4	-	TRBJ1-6	TGTGCCAGCAGTGAACTAGGGTCACCCCTCCACTTT	CASSELGSPLHF
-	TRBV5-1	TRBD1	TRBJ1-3	TGCGCCAGCAGCTTGGTGGGGACAGGGGTTGGAAACACCATATATTTT	CASSLVGTGVGNTIYF
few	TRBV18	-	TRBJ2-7	TGTGCCAGCTCACCACCGAAAACAGCCTACGAGCAGTACTTC	CASSPPKTAYEQYF
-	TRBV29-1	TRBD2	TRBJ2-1	TGCAGCGTGAGGACTAGCGGGGGGTACGATGAGCAGTTCTTC	CSVRTSGGYDEQFF
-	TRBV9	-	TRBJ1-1	TGTGCCAGCAGCAACCCTGGACAGATCGCTGAAGCTTTCTTT	CASSNPGQIAEAFF
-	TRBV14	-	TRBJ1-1	TGTGCCAGCAGCCAATCGGGGGAAGCTTTCTTT	CASSQSGEAFF
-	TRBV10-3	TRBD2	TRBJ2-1	TGTGCCACCACTAGCGGGCCCTTCAATGAGCAGTTCTTC	CATTSGPFNEQFF
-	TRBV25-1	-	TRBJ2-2	TGTGCCAGCAGCGGGATGGGGGGGCTGAGCGGGGAGCTGTTTTTT	CASSGMGGLSGELFF
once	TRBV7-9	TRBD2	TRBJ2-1	TGTGCCAGCAGCTTAAGCGTATCACTAGCGGGGGGGCTAGGGGAGCAGTTCTTC	CASSLSVSLAGGLGEQFF
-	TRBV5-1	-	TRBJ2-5	TGCGCCAGCAGCTGGTCCGACTCCCAAGAGACCCAGTACTTC	CASSWSDSQETQYF
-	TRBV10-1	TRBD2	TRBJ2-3	TGCGCCAGCAGTGATCTAGCGGGGGGGAAGGAAGGCACAGATACGCAGTATTTT	CASSDLAGGKEGTDTQYF
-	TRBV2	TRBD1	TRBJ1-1	TGTGCCACGGGGACAGACATGAACACTGAAGCTTTCTTT	CATGTDMNTEAFF
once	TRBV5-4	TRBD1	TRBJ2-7	TGTGCCAGCAGCCCGGGTGTGACAGGGGGATACGAGCAGTACTTC	CASSPGVTGGYEQYF
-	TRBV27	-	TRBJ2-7	TGTGCCAGCAGTTTTAACAGGGTTCCCTACGAGCAGTACTTC	CASSFNRVPYEQYF
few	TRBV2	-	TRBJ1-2	TGTGCCAGCAGCCGGACTTCGGAGGGCTACACCTTC	CASSRTSEGYTF
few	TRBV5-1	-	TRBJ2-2	TGCGCCAGCAGCTTGGTCGGTACAGGGACCTTTGACACCGGGGAGCTGTTTTTT	CASSLVGTGTFDTGELFF
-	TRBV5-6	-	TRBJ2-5	TGTGCCAGCAGCTTGGGGCCTGCGGGGGCACAAGAGACCCAGTACTTC	CASSLGPAGAQETQYF
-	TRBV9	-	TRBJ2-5	TGTGCCAGCAGCGTAGACGGACAGCGAACTAAGACCCAGTACTTC	CASSVDGQRTKTQYF
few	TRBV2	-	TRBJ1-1	TGTGCCAGCAGTGGGACAGCGAACACTGAAGCTTTCTTT	CASSGTANTEAFF
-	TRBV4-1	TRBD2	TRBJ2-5	TGCGCCAGCAGCCGGCCCCCTAGCGGCCAAGAGACCCAGTACTTC	CASSRPPSGQETQYF
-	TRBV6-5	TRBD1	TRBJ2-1	TGTGCCAGCAGGACAGGGGTACTTGGGCAGTTCTTC	CASRTGVLGQFF
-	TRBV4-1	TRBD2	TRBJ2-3	TGCGCCAGCAGCCCCTCAGCGGGGGGGCTCACAGATACGCAGTATTTT	CASSPSAGGLTDTQYF
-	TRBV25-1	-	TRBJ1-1	TGTGCCAGCAGTGACCAGGGTTCCACTGAAGCTTTCTTT	CASSDQGSTEAFF
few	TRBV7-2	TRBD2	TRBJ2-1	TGTGCCAGCAGCTTAGCGACGGCGGGGGGTCAGAATGAGCAGTTCTTC	CASSLATAGGQNEQFF
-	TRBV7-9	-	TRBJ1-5	TGTGCCAGCAGCCCCCGGTCAGCGGGAGGTCCCCAGCATTTT	CASSPRSAGGPQHF
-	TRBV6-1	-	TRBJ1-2	TGTGCCAGCAGTCAGAACCCAGGGGCCCAAGGCTACACCTTC	CASSQNPGAQGYTF
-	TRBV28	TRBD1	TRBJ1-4	TGTGCCAGCAGTTTTCGGGACAGACCTAATGAAAAACTGTTTTTT	CASSFRDRPNEKLFF
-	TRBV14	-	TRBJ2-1	TGTGCCAGCAGCCCGATTGTCGGGTACAATGAGCAGTTCTTC	CASSPIVGYNEQFF
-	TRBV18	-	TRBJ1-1	TGTGCCAGCTCACCTTCGGCGGGGGCTGGGACTGAAGCTTTCTTT	CASSPSAGAGTEAFF
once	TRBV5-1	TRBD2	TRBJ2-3	TGCGCCAGCAGCTTAGGCGGGGGGGCGTCGGATACGCAGTATTTT	CASSLGGGASDTQYF
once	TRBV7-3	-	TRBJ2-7	TGTGCCAGCAGCTTCAGGGCCCCAAAGGACTACGAGCAGTACTTC	CASSFRAPKDYEQYF
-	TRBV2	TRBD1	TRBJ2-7	TGTGCCAGCAGGGAAAGACCCCGGGACAGCTCCTACGAGCAGTACTTC	CASRERPRDSSYEQYF
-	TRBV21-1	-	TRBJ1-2	TGTGCCAGCAGTAGTCAGGGTTCCTATGGCTACACCTTC	CASSSQGSYGYTF
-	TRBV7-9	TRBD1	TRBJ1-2	TGTGCCAGCAGCTCGGGACAGGGCCAAGATAACTATGGCTACACCTTC	CASSSGQGQDNYGYTF
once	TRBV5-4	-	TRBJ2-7	TGTGCCAGCAGCTTGGCTTGGGACACAGGCTCCTACGAGCAGTACTTC	CASSLAWDTGSYEQYF
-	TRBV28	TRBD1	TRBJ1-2	TGTGCCAGCAGTACACTCACAGGGGCGGGATATGGCTACACCTTC	CASSTLTGAGYGYTF
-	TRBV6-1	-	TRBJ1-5	TGTGCCAGCAGTGAAGGTAGGGAGAGCAATCAGCCCCAGCATTTT	CASSEGRESNQPQHF
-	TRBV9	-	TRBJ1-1	TGTGCCAGCAGCGTAGACAGTGTGAACACTGAAGCTTTCTTT	CASSVDSVNTEAFF
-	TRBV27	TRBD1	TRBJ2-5	TGTGCCAGCAGAACTACAGGGGGCACGGAGACCCAGTACTTC	CASRTTGGTETQYF
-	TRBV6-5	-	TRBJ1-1	TGTGCCAGCAGTCGTAAAGGGAGGCGCACTGAAGCTTTCTTT	CASSRKGRRTEAFF
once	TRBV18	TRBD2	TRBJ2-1	TGTGCCAGCTCACGACGGACTAGCGGGGATGAGCAGTTCTTC	CASSRRTSGDEQFF
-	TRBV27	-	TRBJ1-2	TGTGCCAGCAGTTTATACCCCCTCGGCGGAAACTATGGCTACACCTTC	CASSLYPLGGNYGYTF
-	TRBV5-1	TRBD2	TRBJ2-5	TGCGCCAGCAGCTTCACCGGGACTAGCCGGGCGGAGACCCAGTACTTC	CASSFTGTSRAETQYF
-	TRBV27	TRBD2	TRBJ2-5	TGTGCCAGCAGCCAAAACGGACTAGCGGGGGGGCGAGAGACCCAGTACTTC	CASSQNGLAGGRETQYF
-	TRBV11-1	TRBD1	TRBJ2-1	TGTGCCAGCAGCCCCGGGACAGGGGGCCATGAGCAGTTCTTC	CASSPGTGGHEQFF
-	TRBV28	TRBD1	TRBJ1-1	TGTGCCAGCAGGCGCGACGACAGGGCAAACACTGAAGCTTTCTTT	CASRRDDRANTEAFF
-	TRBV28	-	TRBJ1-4	TGTGCCAGCAGTTCTGTTAACAGCCCTAATGAAAAACTGTTTTTT	CASSSVNSPNEKLFF
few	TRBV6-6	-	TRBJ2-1	TGTGCCAGCAGTTACCTCGCGCCTCTAAACGGGGATGAGCAGTTCTTC	CASSYLAPLNGDEQFF
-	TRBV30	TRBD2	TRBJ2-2	TGTGCCTGGAGGTCCGGACTAGCGCAGAACACCGGGGAGCTGTTTTTT	CAWRSGLAQNTGELFF
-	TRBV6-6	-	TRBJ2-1	TGTGCCAGCAGTTACCGGGACAATGAGCAGTTCTTC	CASSYRDNEQFF
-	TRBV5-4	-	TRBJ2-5	TGTGCCAGCAGCTTGGGATGGCGGGAGACCCAGTACTTC	CASSLGWRETQYF
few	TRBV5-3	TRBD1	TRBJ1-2	TGTGCCAGAAGCTTGGGGGGGACAGGGGGCTCAGGCTACACCTTC	CARSLGGTGGSGYTF
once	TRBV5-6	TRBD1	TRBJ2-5	TGTGCCAGCAGCTCGACAGGGGGGGAGGAGACCCAGTACTTC	CASSSTGGEETQYF
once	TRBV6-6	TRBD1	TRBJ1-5	TGTGCCACTACGACAGGGAAGCAGCCCCAGCATTTT	CATTTGKQPQHF
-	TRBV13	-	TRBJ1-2	TGTGCCAGCAGCCACGACAGAGCCTATGGCTACACCTTC	CASSHDRAYGYTF
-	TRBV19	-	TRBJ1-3	TGTGCCAATAGTATAGGCGGCCCGCGGGACACCATATATTTT	CANSIGGPRDTIYF
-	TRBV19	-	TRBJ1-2	TGTGCCAGTAGTACACTTTCGACAGGCACCATACATGGCTACACCTTC	CASSTLSTGTIHGYTF
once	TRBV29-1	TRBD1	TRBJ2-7	TGCAGCGTAGCCTCCGGGACAGTTACCGAGCAGTACTTC	CSVASGTVTEQYF